The text below deals with one T cell receptor beta chain. Its antigen is still unknown. Run at survey level, the immunoSEQ assay was version v3.0. Measured with immunoSEQ multiplex PCR; TCRdb has only the in-frame clones, and not every one. The sample records 30,000 or so clones, nearly 95% being singletons. Germline CDR1 is SSHAT and CDR2 is FNYEAQ (reference sequence). V was pared by 5 bases and J by 6 bases, with 6 bases of the junction left unmatched. The CDR3 is 15 amino acids. This sample was taken from a study of long-term antiretroviral therapy in people with HIV. Overall study findings and caveats: Across all time points, the repertoire was dominated by clones that expanded before ART.

The sequencing here drew on unsorted PBMCs, taken 6.2 years after starting antiretroviral therapy. The clonotype originates from a man aged 35 to 55 with HIV. This rearrangement joins TRBV7-7 to TRBJ2-5; 13 bases are shared with TRBD2. The DNA for the CDR3 is TGTGCCAGCAGCACCGGGACTAGCGGGGAGCAGACCCAGTACTTC. It is translated as CASSTGTSGEQTQYF.